Listed here are 5 T cell receptor beta chains from one sample, sequenced in a study of PD-1 blockade in classical Hodgkin lymphoma. Time point denoted: cycle 4 day 1 (C4D1), after more than five weeks of nivolumab. Every patient was affected by relapse after autologous stem cell transplantation, while exposure to brentuximab vedotin was not uniform. This table comes from immunoSEQ multiplex PCR, and its TCRdb copy is limited to in-frame clones, with some not included. This sample has about 38,000 clones; just over 75% occur once, and the top ten carry 9.8%. Material: peripheral blood mononuclear cells (PBMCs), obtained before the fourth cycle of nivolumab. Source of these receptors: a human donor with classical Hodgkin lymphoma.

This chain links TRBV5-1 with TRBJ1-1, with D possibly matching TRBD1 (5 bases). Germline V gene data show CDR1 as SGHRS and CDR2 as YFSETQ. The CDR3 contains 12 residues. V was clipped by 2 bases and J by 8 bases, with 10 bases between them. In DNA, the CDR3 is TGCGCCAGCAGCTTCCGGGGCGAAGAAGCTTTCTTT. This sequence encodes CASSFRGEEAFF.

The chain couples TRBV28 to TRBJ1-1; tentative D call: TRBD1 (6 bases). Germline loops: CDR1 MDHEN, CDR2 SYDVKM. This CDR3 comprises 15 residues. The V gene lost 6 bases and the J gene lost 2 bases, with 16 bases spanning the gap. CDR3 sequence reads: CASSAIQGKNTEAFF. CDR3 in DNA: TGTGCCAGCAGCGCAATCCAGGGGAAAAACACTGAAGCTTTCTTT.

This chain uses TRBV10-3 with TRBJ2-7; D tentatively reads TRBD1 or TRBD2 (5 bases each). The length of the CDR3 is 12 residues. Germline CDR1 is ENHRY and CDR2 is SYGVKD. The V end was cut by 7 bases, the J end by 12 bases, with 19 bases between. CDR3 sequence: CAITKTVPGWYF. Here the CDR3 DNA reads TGTGCCATCACCAAGACAGTCCCGGGGTGGTACTTC.

CDR3 amino acids: CASSLDRGRTGELFF. CDR3 in DNA: TGCGCCAGCAGCCTGGACAGGGGTCGCACCGGGGAGCTGTTTTTT. This sequence joins TRBV5-1 and TRBJ2-2, with 9 bases identical to TRBD1. The trim removed 4 bases at V and 4 bases at J, leaving 5 bases unmatched. Germline values: CDR1 SGHRS, CDR2 YFSETQ. The CDR3 sequence is 15 residues long. The variable domain in full, with the rest retrieved from reference TRBV5-1 and TRBJ2-2, is KAGVTQTPRYLIKTRGQQVTLSCSPISGHRSVSWYQQTPGQGLQFLFEYFSETQRNKGNFPGRFSGRQFSNSRSEMNVSTLELGDSALYLCASSLDRGRTGELFFGEGSRLTVL.

The genes are TRBV5-5 and TRBJ1-1, with a weak D call TRBD1 (6 bases). This CDR3 contains 15 residues. CDR1 is SGHKS and CDR2 is YYEKEE in the germline V gene (reference sequence). V lost 2 bases to trimming and J lost 1 base, with 12 bases between them. The CDR3 DNA reads as TGTGCCAGCAGCTTAACGGGGGCAGCGAACACTGAAGCTTTCTTT. This codes for CASSLTGAANTEAFF. Full variable domain (missing parts from reference TRBV5-5 and TRBJ1-1): DAGVTQSPTHLIKTRGQQVTLRCSPISGHKSVSWYQQVLGQGPQFIFQYYEKEERGRGNFPDRFSARQFPNYSSELNVNALLLGDSALYLCASSLTGAANTEAFFGQGTRLTVV.